Detailed here is one T cell receptor (beta chain). Sequencing was performed with immunoSEQ multiplex PCR; in TCRdb, only in-frame clones are kept and a portion is missing. The sample includes over 850,000 clones, approximately 78% of them seen just once. These data are taken from a study of shared clonotypes between healthy human individuals. CDR1 is MRHNA, CDR2 SNTAGT, per germline. V lost 5 bases and J lost 0, with 11 bases in between. The CDR3 consists of 15 residues. The rearrangement uses TRBV6-4 and TRBJ1-3; no firm D call. Input material: memory CD4+ T cells from PBMCs. Sample subset: CD45RA-negative fraction. The TCR originated in a man between 18 and 35 years old in good health. Some clones in this sample may be carry-over from other donors' samples. CDR3 sequence: CASSPPLFSGNTIYF. CDR3 coding DNA: TGTGCCAGCAGTCCACCGCTATTCTCTGGAAACACCATATATTTT.